These 19 T cell receptor beta chains originate from one sample sequenced in a study of T cell responses to AZD1222 COVID-19 vaccine. Libraries were prepared by immunoSEQ multiplex PCR; TCRdb keeps only in-frame clonotypes and omits some of them. The data hold 150,000 to 200,000 clones, with roughly 92% observed a single time. The sequencing here drew on peripheral blood, taken on day 0 of AZD1222 vaccination. These receptors were taken from an adult in good health.

Comments on this clone: Sequence at one end of the junction differs from germline and may be a read error. The chain carries TRBV27 and TRBJ1-5; D is undetermined. The CDR3 loop spans 14 amino acids. Per the germline V gene, CDR1 is MNHEY and CDR2 is SMNVEV (reference sequence). CDR3 protein: CASSFDRSHQPQHF. Here the CDR3 DNA reads TGTGCCAGCAGTTTCGACCGTAGCCATCAGCCCCAGCATTTT.

J is TRBJ1-1 and V is TRBV4-2; D might be TRBD1 (6 bases). V lost 0 bases, J lost 11 bases, and 16 bases lay in between. CDR1 and CDR2 from the germline V gene are LGHNA and YNFKEQ. The CDR3 spans 14 residues. The CDR3 loop is CASSQDWGAMDAFF. The CDR3 DNA reads as TGTGCCAGCAGCCAAGATTGGGGGGCGATGGACGCTTTCTTT.

This sequence joins TRBV7-2 and TRBJ1-1; D gene ambiguous. CDR1 and CDR2 from the germline V gene are SGHTA and FQGNSA. This CDR3 region has 14 residues. With 8 bases removed from V and 0 bases from J, the gap between germline ends came to 13 bases. The CDR3 protein is CASATPGLNTEAFF. The CDR3 nucleotides are TGTGCCAGCGCCACCCCGGGATTGAACACTGAAGCTTTCTTT.

V gene TRBV19 combines with J gene TRBJ1-4; a weak D match, TRBD1 (6 bases). This CDR3 has 15 amino acids. The V gene lost 1 base and the J gene lost 5 bases, with 11 bases spanning the gap. CDR1 and CDR2 from the germline V gene are LNHDA and SQIVND (reference sequence). This chain's CDR3 is CASSIGSRGNEKLFF. Here the CDR3 DNA reads TGTGCCAGTAGTATAGGTAGCAGGGGAAATGAAAAACTGTTTTTT.

V usage is TRBV28 and J usage is TRBJ1-5, with no clear D. CDR1 and CDR2 from the germline V gene are MDHEN and SYDVKM. CDR3 length: 14 residues. The V and J ends lost 8 bases and 2 bases respectively, with 13 bases between them. CDR3 sequence (DNA): TGTGCCAGCGGAGTGGGGTCGGGCAATCAGCCCCAGCATTTT. It is translated as CASGVGSGNQPQHF.

The gene calls are TRBV9 and TRBJ2-1; 16 nucleotides agree with TRBD2. Looked up from germline, CDR1 is SGDLS and CDR2 is YYNGEE. The V segment lost 0 bases and the J segment 10 bases; nucleotides outside the gene matches: 4. CDR3 length: 16 residues. The CDR3 DNA sequence: TGTGCCAGCAGCGTAGAAGGGGGACTAGCGGGAGGGGAGCAGTTCTTC. This encodes CASSVEGGLAGGEQFF.

This clone was observed a single time. This chain links TRBV3-1 (or the pseudogene TRBV3-2) with TRBJ1-1, with D possibly being TRBD1 (6 bases). Trimming stripped 0 bases from V and 2 bases from J, with 10 bases between. The CDR3 has 15 amino acids. Germline CDR1 and CDR2: LGHDT and YNNKEL (reference sequence). CDR3 protein: CASSQDTGRNTEAFF. In nucleotides, the CDR3 is TGTGCCAGCAGCCAAGATACAGGGCGCAACACTGAAGCTTTCTTT.

The J gene is TRBJ1-6, the V gene TRBV7-9; tentatively, D is TRBD1 (5 bases). There are 15 residues in the CDR3. V lost 2 bases and J 7 bases, leaving 12 bases between the germline ends. In germline, CDR1 is SEHNR, CDR2 FQNEAQ (reference sequence). CDR3 region: CASSLKTGRNSPLHF. The CDR3 coding sequence is TGTGCCAGCAGCTTAAAGACGGGGCGAAATTCACCCCTCCACTTT.

The rearrangement links TRBV27 to TRBJ1-2, with a tentative D call TRBD1 (6 bases). This CDR3 is 13 amino acids long. V lost 2 bases and J lost 5, with 9 bases in between. CDR1 is MNHEY, CDR2 SMNVEV, per germline (reference sequence). CDR3 DNA sequence: TGTGCCAGCAGTTTAACAGGGTCATATGGCTACACCTTC. Translating gives CASSLTGSYGYTF.

The V and J genes are TRBV5-1 and TRBJ1-3, with 8 bases identical to TRBD1. Germline CDR1 reads SGHRS; CDR2 reads YFSETQ. J was trimmed by 1 base and V by 7 bases; bases with no gene match: 7. The CDR3 consists of 15 residues. The DNA for the CDR3 is TGCGCCAGCGCCCAGACAGGGGAGTCTGGAAACACCATATATTTT. Translating it yields CASAQTGESGNTIYF.

J is TRBJ2-7 and V is TRBV7-2; no firm D call. The CDR3 is 14 residues long. Trimming cost V 8 bases and J 3 bases, with 17 bases left between them. Germline assignment: CDR1 SGHTA and CDR2 FQGNSA. CDR3 protein: CASGAPSSLYEQYF. The DNA of the CDR3 is TGTGCCAGCGGAGCCCCCAGCAGTCTCTACGAGCAGTACTTC.

This chain links TRBV5-6 with TRBJ1-1, with D unresolved. V was clipped by 4 bases and J by 5 bases, with 9 bases between them. Per germline, CDR1 SGHDT and CDR2 YYEEEE. The CDR3 covers 12 residues. CDR3 loop: CASSILSTEAFF. Written as DNA, the CDR3 is TGTGCCAGCAGCATTCTGAGTACTGAAGCTTTCTTT.

CDR3 DNA sequence: TGTGCCATCAGTGGGACTTTATGGGACAGTTATTCTAACTATGGCTACACCTTC. This sequence encodes CAISGTLWDSYSNYGYTF. V usage is TRBV10-3 and J usage is TRBJ1-2; 7 bases line up with TRBD1. V shed 4 bases and J 0 bases; nucleotides not matched to a gene: 14. CDR1 is ENHRY, CDR2 SYGVKD, per germline. The CDR3 is made up of 18 amino acids.

The V gene is TRBV28, the J gene TRBJ1-5; no clear D. Deletions cut 1 base from V and 4 bases from J, with 8 bases between. CDR3 length equals 14 residues. The V gene's germline CDR1 is MDHEN and CDR2 SYDVKM. The CDR3 DNA follows: TGTGCCAGCAGTTTATCGGTTAGGAATCAGCCCCAGCATTTT. Protein product: CASSLSVRNQPQHF.

The rearrangement uses TRBV30 and TRBJ2-7; tentatively, D is TRBD1 (5 bases). There are 15 residues in the CDR3. The germline V gene encodes CDR1 GTSNPN and CDR2 SVGIG (reference sequence). V lost 2 bases, J lost 4 bases, and 18 bases lay in between. The DNA of the CDR3 is TGTGCCTGGAGTATGTCGAGGCAGGGAAGGTACGAGCAGTACTTC. Its protein is CAWSMSRQGRYEQYF.

The V and J genes are TRBV20-1 and TRBJ2-1; D is ambiguous. V lost 3 bases, J lost 9 bases, and 9 bases lay in between. Looked up from germline, CDR1 is DFQATT and CDR2 is SNEGSKA (reference sequence). The CDR3 spans 11 residues. CDR3 sequence (DNA): TGCAGTGCTAGTTGGGGTGCTGAGCAGTTCTTC. Translation gives CSASWGAEQFF.

The chain combines TRBV7-7 with TRBJ2-1; 8 positions match TRBD2. Germline values: CDR1 SSHAT, CDR2 FNYEAQ (reference sequence). This CDR3 comprises 15 residues. V trimming: 0 bases; J trimming: 6 bases; junction bases outside the gene matches: 4. The CDR3 DNA reads TGTGCCAGCAGCTTAGCTGCGGGAGGAACCAATGAGCAGTTCTTC. It is translated as CASSLAAGGTNEQFF.

The chain is built from TRBV19 and TRBJ2-7; maybe TRBD1 (6 bases). The germline V gene encodes CDR1 LNHDA and CDR2 SQIVND (reference sequence). CDR3 size: 14 residues. The germline V and J ends were trimmed by 1 base and 0 bases, with 7 bases remaining between them. The DNA of the CDR3 is TGTGCCAGTAGTATAGGGGACATCTCCTACGAGCAGTACTTC. It translates to CASSIGDISYEQYF.

CDR3 nucleotides: TGTGCCAGCAGCCCACAGGGGATCAATCAGCCCCAGCATTTT. It translates to CASSPQGINQPQHF. The chain employs TRBV7-9 and TRBJ1-5, with 7 nucleotides matching TRBD1. With V trimmed by 5 bases and J by 3 bases, 4 bases remained unmatched. The CDR3 has 14 residues. In germline, CDR1 is SEHNR, CDR2 FQNEAQ (reference sequence).